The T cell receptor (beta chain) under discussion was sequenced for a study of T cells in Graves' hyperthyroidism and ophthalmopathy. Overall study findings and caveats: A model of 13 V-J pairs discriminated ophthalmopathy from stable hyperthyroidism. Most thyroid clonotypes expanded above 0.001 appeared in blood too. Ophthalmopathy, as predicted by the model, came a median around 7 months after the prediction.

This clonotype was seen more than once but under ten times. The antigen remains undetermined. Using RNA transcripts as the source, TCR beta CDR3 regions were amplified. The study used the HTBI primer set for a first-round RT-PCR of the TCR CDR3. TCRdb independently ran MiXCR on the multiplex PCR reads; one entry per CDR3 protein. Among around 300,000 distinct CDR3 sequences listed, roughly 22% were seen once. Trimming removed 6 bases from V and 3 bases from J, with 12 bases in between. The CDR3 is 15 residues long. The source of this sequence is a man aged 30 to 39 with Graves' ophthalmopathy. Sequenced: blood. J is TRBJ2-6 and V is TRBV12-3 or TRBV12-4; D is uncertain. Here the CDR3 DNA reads TGTGCCAGCAGCCTTACCCGAGGTGGGGCCAACGTCCTGACTTTC. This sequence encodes CASSLTRGGANVLTF.